This record concerns one T cell receptor (beta chain) sequence. No cognate antigen has been identified for it. No much larger clone is present one base from it, and per-base qualities are unavailable. This specimen belongs to a study of T-cell reconstitution after alpha-beta-depleted transplantation in children (TCRdb year 2016). About the study as a whole: Using TCR repertoire profiling, the study quantitatively followed how T-cell immune reconstitution unfolded in children after TCRalphabeta/CD19-depleted allogeneic hematopoietic cell transplantation.

Receptor amplification or capture employed PCR. TCRdb names Illumina HiSeq 2500 as the instrument used. To normalize quantification of the TCRbeta repertoire, the TCR libraries were built with molecular barcoding that relied on unique molecular identifiers. TCRdb reanalyzed the raw reads on its own, using fastp at Q25 for trimming and MiXCR for clone calling, and kept in-frame beta chains. When rows share a CDR3 protein, they turn into one entry using the most common DNA and genes. The sample includes 500,000 or so distinct CDR3 sequences, with about an eighth observed a single time. Approximately 14% of the sample lies in the top ten. In the germline V gene, CDR1 corresponds to LGHNT and CDR2 to FRNRAP. Relative to germline, V is 0 bases shorter and J is 3 bases shorter, with 12 bases between their ends. Counted from cysteine to phenylalanine, this CDR3 has 16 amino acids. Of all the DNA, just the CDR3 is kept, 48 bases in frame from base 1.

The treatment or condition label of this sample denotes: allogeneic hematopoietic cell transplantation with graft depleted of TCRalphabeta T cells and CD19 B cells. The transplant recipients were children given TCRalphabeta/CD19-depleted allogeneic hematopoietic cell grafts. General study outcomes and caveats: Over subsequent months, a decline in hyperexpanded clone frequencies was noted, and after one year, T-cell counts and TCRbeta diversity were mostly ascribed to newly produced T cells. In some patients, the high TCRbeta diversity seen at day 60 was put down to recipient T cells and intrathymic progenitors that had survived conditioning. The apparently early recovery of alphabetaT-cell counts about two months after transplant reportedly depended on only several hundred rapidly expanded clones that came from non-depleted graft cells.

The chain is assembled from TRBV12-5 and TRBJ2-1; a tentative D call is TRBD2 (6 bases match). The sequenced sample was PBMCs, mostly from graft donor cells, obtained 180 days after TCRalphabeta/CD19-depleted stem cell transplant. This TCR was sampled from a female patient aged 2-9 years who had a stem cell transplant for aplastic anemia, so the T cells may come from the graft donor. At the DNA level, the sequence is TGTGCTAGTGGTTTGGTCGGGGGTAGCAGCTACAATGAGCAGTTCTTC. The translation is CASGLVGGSSYNEQFF.